Following are 26 T cell receptor beta chains from one sample sequenced in a study of naive and memory T cell subsets. Two oligonucleotides, mixed equimolar, formed the beta constant-region primer covering TRBC1 and TRBC2. TCRdb recomputed calls from the UMI-ligation and nested PCR reads with MiXCR, one row per CDR3 protein. The sample shows around 4,600 distinct CDR3 sequences, roughly 7% of them seen only once. The sequenced sample consisted of CD4+ TEMRA cells from blood. The subset denotes: effector memory re-expressing CD45RA, CD45RA+ CD27-. These receptors all come from a human donor in good health.

This clonotype has a count of ten or more. In DNA form, the CDR3 reads TGCGCCAGCAGCTTGGTTAGCGGTGAGCAGTTCTTC. Its translation is CASSLVSGEQFF. The chain employs TRBV5-1 and TRBJ2-1; TRBD2 might be the D (6 bases). This CDR3 has 12 residues. Trimming pared 0 bases from V and 9 bases from J, leaving 7 bases between. CDR1 is SGHRS, CDR2 YFSETQ, per germline. Drawing the rest from reference TRBV5-1 and TRBJ2-1, the complete variable domain is KAGVTQTPRYLIKTRGQQVTLSCSPISGHRSVSWYQQTPGQGLQFLFEYFSETQRNKGNFPGRFSGRQFSNSRSEMNVSTLELGDSALYLCASSLVSGEQFFGPGTRLTVL.

This clonotype was detected ten times or more. This chain links TRBV6-6 with TRBJ2-3; D is perhaps TRBD1 (5 bases). V was clipped by 9 bases and J by 0 bases, with 19 bases between them. Germline CDR1 and CDR2: MNHNY and SVGAGI (reference sequence). The CDR3 is made up of 16 amino acids. The CDR3 is CASSGGRQFSTDTQYF. The CDR3, as DNA: TGTGCCAGTTCGGGTGGCAGACAGTTTAGCACAGATACGCAGTATTTT.

This clonotype was counted ten times or more. The chain couples TRBV4-1 to TRBJ2-2; TRBD2 aligns across 8 bases. Germline V gene lookup returns CDR1 MGHRA and CDR2 YSYEKL. The J segment lost 0 bases and the V segment lost 0 bases, leaving 0 bases of the junction unmatched. CDR3 length equals 16 residues. CDR3 residues: CASSQELAANTGELFF. DNA of the CDR3: TGCGCCAGCAGCCAAGAACTAGCGGCGAACACCGGGGAGCTGTTTTTT.

The table lists this clonotype with many counts. A much larger clone differs by one base, so this may be a read error. This rearrangement joins TRBV10-1 to TRBJ2-7; the D is unclear. There are 14 residues in the CDR3. V gave up 6 bases and J gave up 3 bases, with 15 bases separating them. Germline CDR1 reads WNHNN; CDR2 reads SYGVQD (reference sequence). The CDR3 DNA sequence: TGCGCCAGCAGCGACGGCGTCGCGGTCTACGAGCAGTACTTC. It yields the protein CASSDGVAVYEQYF.

This clonotype was counted ten times or more. The chain joins TRBV7-9 to TRBJ1-2, with TRBD1 matching 9 bases. V gave up 1 base and J gave up 3 bases; unmatched junction bases: 3. CDR3 length: 15 residues. CDR1 and CDR2 from the germline V gene are SEHNR and FQNEAQ (reference sequence). The CDR3 is CASSLGQGDYYGYTF. CDR3 nucleotide sequence: TGTGCCAGCAGCTTAGGACAGGGGGACTACTATGGCTACACCTTC.

The rearrangement joins TRBV11-2 to TRBJ2-5; D unclear. With 2 bases removed from V and 3 bases from J, the gap between germline ends came to 1 base. CDR3 length: 11 amino acids. Germline assignment: CDR1 SGHAT and CDR2 FQNNGV. CDR3 protein: CASSLKETQYF. The CDR3 coding sequence is TGTGCCAGCAGCTTAAAAGAGACCCAGTACTTC.

The gene calls are TRBV19 and TRBJ2-1; TRBD2 aligns across 12 bases. CDR3 length: 14 residues. Per germline, CDR1 LNHDA and CDR2 SQIVND (reference sequence). The V segment lost 6 bases and the J segment 8 bases; nucleotides outside the gene matches: 5. CDR3: CASRPTSGRHEQFF. The CDR3 DNA is TGTGCCAGTAGGCCGACTAGCGGGAGACATGAGCAGTTCTTC. The entire variable domain, with the rest obtained from reference TRBV19 and TRBJ2-1, is as follows: DGGITQSPKYLFRKEGQNVTLSCEQNLNHDAMYWYRQDPGQGLRLIYYSQIVNDFQKGDIAEGYSVSREKKESFPLTVTSAQKNPTAFYLCASRPTSGRHEQFFGPGTRLTVL.

The chain uses TRBV3-1 and TRBJ1-2; D unclear. Germline CDR1 reads LGHDT; CDR2 reads YNNKEL (reference sequence). The V and J ends lost 4 bases and 2 bases respectively, with 11 bases between them. This CDR3 is built from 14 residues. The DNA for the CDR3 is TGTGCCAGCAGCCGGGAGGGCCCCAACTATGGCTACACCTTC. Translating gives CASSREGPNYGYTF. The entire variable domain, with the rest obtained from reference TRBV3-1 and TRBJ1-2, is as follows: DTAVSQTPKYLVTQMGNDKSIKCEQNLGHDTMYWYKQDSKKFLKIMFSYNNKELIINETVPNRFSPKSPDKAHLNLHINSLELGDSAVYFCASSREGPNYGYTFGSGTRLTVV.

This chain links TRBV20-1 with TRBJ2-2; 10 bases agree with TRBD2. This CDR3 contains 16 residues. Trimming took 3 bases from V and 7 from J; bases not matched to a gene: 11. Per germline, CDR1 DFQATT and CDR2 SNEGSKA (reference sequence). The chain's CDR3 is CSARESGRARGGELFF. The CDR3 DNA is TGCAGTGCTAGGGAGAGCGGGAGGGCCCGTGGCGGGGAGCTGTTTTTT.

This clonotype was found many times. The DNA for the CDR3 is TGTGCCAGCAGTTTTTATGGACTAGCGGACTCCTACGAGCAGTACTTC. The encoded protein is CASSFYGLADSYEQYF. The chain uses TRBV27 and TRBJ2-7, with 10 bases matching TRBD2. The germline V gene has CDR1 MNHEY and CDR2 SMNVEV (reference sequence). The length of the CDR3 is 16 residues. With V trimmed by 3 bases and J by 0 bases, 5 bases remained unmatched.

The chain joins TRBV10-1 to TRBJ1-5; D is perhaps TRBD1 (5 bases). V was shortened by 0 bases and J by 2 bases, with 11 bases between the two germline ends. Germline V gives CDR1 WNHNN, CDR2 SYGVQD (reference sequence). There are 16 residues in the CDR3. CDR3 DNA sequence: TGCGCCAGCAGTGAGTCCAGGGATCTGGGCAATCAGCCCCAGCATTTT. It is translated as CASSESRDLGNQPQHF.

The chain employs TRBV2 and TRBJ1-5; possible D gene TRBD1, 6 bases. Trimming removed 3 bases from V and 0 bases from J, with 9 bases in between. The length of the CDR3 is 15 residues. Per the germline V gene, CDR1 is SNHLY and CDR2 is FYNNEI. The CDR3 DNA reads as TGTGCCAGCAGTGAGGACAGTAATAGCAATCAGCCCCAGCATTTT. This sequence encodes CASSEDSNSNQPQHF.

The chain carries TRBV4-1 and TRBJ2-4; the D gene is possibly TRBD2 (5 bases). Trimming stripped 1 base from V and 1 base from J, with 26 bases between. The CDR3 has 21 residues. Per germline, CDR1 MGHRA and CDR2 YSYEKL. In DNA form, the CDR3 reads TGCGCCAGCAGCCAAGGGGCGACCCCCGGGAAGTTACCCCTGGCCAAAAACATTCAGTACTTC. It specifies CASSQGATPGKLPLAKNIQYF.

This clonotype was seen at least ten times. The chain recombines TRBV7-9 with TRBJ2-1, with 10 bases that match TRBD2. Germline-derived CDR1 and CDR2 are SEHNR and FQNEAQ (reference sequence). CDR3 length: 18 amino acids. J lost 6 bases, V lost 6 bases, and 17 bases had no gene match. The CDR3 sequence is CASRRSSGRGAPINEQFF. The CDR3 DNA sequence: TGTGCCAGCAGACGATCTAGCGGGAGAGGGGCCCCAATCAATGAGCAGTTCTTC.

This clonotype was seen at least ten times. The chain uses TRBV7-9 and TRBJ2-7; a possible D gene is TRBD2 (6 bases). V was pared by 4 bases and J by 0 bases, with 22 bases between. The CDR3 has 18 residues. Germline V CDR1 and CDR2: SEHNR, FQNEAQ (reference sequence). As DNA, the CDR3 is TGTGCCAGCAGCTCCGTGTCAGTTCCCGCGGGGAGCTCCTACGAGCAGTACTTC. It yields the protein CASSSVSVPAGSSYEQYF.

This sequence joins TRBV6-6 and TRBJ1-6; the match to TRBD1 covers 11 bases. This CDR3 is 18 amino acids long. Germline V gene sequence: CDR1 MNHNY, CDR2 SVGAGI (reference sequence). Germline trimming cut 6 bases from V and 0 bases from J; bases unmatched to any gene: 7. CDR3 protein: CASRPWTGGLSYNSPLHF. Here the CDR3 DNA reads TGTGCCAGCAGACCGTGGACAGGGGGCCTCTCCTATAATTCACCCCTCCACTTT.

V and J are TRBV6-2 or TRBV6-3 and TRBJ2-1; D unclear. CDR3 length: 13 amino acids. V dropped 5 bases and J dropped 4 bases, with 9 bases sitting between them. From germline, CDR1 is MNHEY and CDR2 SVGEGT. The CDR3 sequence is CASSILAYNEQFF. The CDR3 DNA reads TGTGCCAGCAGTATCCTGGCGTACAATGAGCAGTTCTTC.

This clonotype was seen at least ten times. This sequence joins TRBV29-1 and TRBJ2-7; TRBD2 matches at 8 bases. The ends lost 4 bases at V and 1 base at J; junction bases unmatched: 12. The CDR3 loop spans 16 amino acids. Germline V gene data show CDR1 as SQVTM and CDR2 as ANQGSEA. The CDR3 here is CSVALRAQRGSYEQYF. CDR3 in DNA: TGCAGCGTTGCCCTAAGGGCCCAGCGGGGGTCCTACGAGCAGTACTTC.

The gene calls are TRBV5-1 and TRBJ2-2; 7 nucleotides agree with TRBD2. CDR1 SGHRS and CDR2 YFSETQ come from the germline V gene. This CDR3 spans 17 amino acids. The J segment lost 4 bases and the V segment lost 2 bases, leaving 11 bases of the junction unmatched. CDR3 nucleotide sequence: TGCGCCAGCAGCTTTAATTTCCCGGGAGGAATCACCGGGGAGCTGTTTTTT. It yields the protein CASSFNFPGGITGELFF.

This sequence joins TRBV2 and TRBJ1-5; D possibly corresponds to TRBD1 (5 bases). Per the germline V gene, CDR1 is SNHLY and CDR2 is FYNNEI. The CDR3 sequence is 16 residues long. Trimming removed 6 bases from V and 2 bases from J, with 17 bases in between. CDR3 DNA sequence: TGTGCCAGCAGACTACCCGGGGGGGGGGGCAATCAGCCCCAGCATTTT. Encoded protein: CASRLPGGGGNQPQHF.

This clonotype was seen many times. The gene calls are TRBV9 and TRBJ2-1; 11 bases are shared with TRBD1. Unmatched junction bases numbered 10, after V lost 4 bases and J lost 7 bases. This CDR3 is built from 16 residues. Germline V gene lookup returns CDR1 SGDLS and CDR2 YYNGEE. CDR3 nucleotide sequence: TGTGCCAGCAGCCCCCGGACAGGGGGCGAAAGTAATGAGCAGTTCTTC. It encodes CASSPRTGGESNEQFF.

This clonotype was detected many times. The genes are TRBV10-3 and TRBJ2-1, with D possibly matching TRBD1 (5 bases). V was trimmed by 4 bases and J by 8 bases, leaving 12 bases between them. CDR1 ENHRY and CDR2 SYGVKD come from the germline V gene. The CDR3 contains 13 residues. DNA for the CDR3: TGTGCCATCAGTGGACAAGGGGCTGATGAGCAGTTCTTC. Amino acids: CAISGQGADEQFF.

This clonotype was observed many times. The genes are TRBV10-2 and TRBJ2-1; TRBD1 or TRBD2 may be the D gene (6 bases each). Per germline, CDR1 WSHSY and CDR2 SAAADI. The CDR3 runs 16 residues. Trimming stripped 6 bases from V and 0 bases from J, with 15 bases between. Here the CDR3 DNA reads TGCGCCAGCAGGGTTCTCGGGGGCGGCTCCTACAATGAGCAGTTCTTC. Its protein product is CASRVLGGGSYNEQFF.

This clonotype was seen ten or more times. This chain links TRBV10-3 with TRBJ2-1, with 9 bases that match TRBD2. The ends lost 0 bases at V and 16 bases at J; junction bases unmatched: 4. Germline CDR1 ENHRY, CDR2 SYGVKD. CDR3 length: 12 amino acids. CDR3 in amino acids: CAISESRGLAFF. The CDR3 DNA sequence: TGTGCCATCAGTGAGTCGAGGGGACTAGCCTTCTTC.

This clonotype was observed many times. CDR3 region: CASSLSGASSYEQYF. CDR3 nucleotide sequence: TGTGCCAGCAGCTTGTCCGGGGCAAGCTCCTACGAGCAGTACTTC. This chain links TRBV7-2 with TRBJ2-7; the D call may be TRBD1 or TRBD2 (5 bases each). Germline lookup yields CDR1 SGHTA and CDR2 FQGNSA. The germline V and J ends were trimmed by 3 bases and 0 bases, with 12 bases remaining between them. The CDR3 is made up of 15 amino acids.

This chain joins TRBV28 and TRBJ1-5; the match to TRBD1 covers 9 bases. Germline CDR1 reads MDHEN; CDR2 reads SYDVKM. V dropped 6 bases and J dropped 0; count of bases not matched to a gene: 6. The length of the CDR3 is 16 residues. This CDR3 reads CASRAQGADSNQPQHF. The CDR3 DNA reads as TGTGCCAGCAGAGCACAGGGGGCTGATAGCAATCAGCCCCAGCATTTT.